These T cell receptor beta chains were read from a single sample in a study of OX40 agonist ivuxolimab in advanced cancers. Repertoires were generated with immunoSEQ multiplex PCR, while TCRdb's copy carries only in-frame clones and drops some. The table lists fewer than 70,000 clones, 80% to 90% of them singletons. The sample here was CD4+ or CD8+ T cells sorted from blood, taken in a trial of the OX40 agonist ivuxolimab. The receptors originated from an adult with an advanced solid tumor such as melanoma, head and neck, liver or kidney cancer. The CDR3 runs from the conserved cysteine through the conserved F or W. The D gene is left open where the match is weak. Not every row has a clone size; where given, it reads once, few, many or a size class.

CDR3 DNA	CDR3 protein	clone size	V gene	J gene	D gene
TGTGCCAGCAGCCCACAGGGAGGGGGCAATCAGCCCCAGCATTTT	CASSPQGGGNQPQHF	few	TRBV28	TRBJ1-5	NA
TGTGCCAGCAGCCCCTCGGGCGGGAATCTGGATTCACCCCTCCACTTT	CASSPSGGNLDSPLHF	NA	TRBV7-8	TRBJ1-6	NA
TGTGCCAGCAGTTTAGGCCAGCGGCGTGGCTACACCTTC	CASSLGQRRGYTF	NA	TRBV28	TRBJ1-2	NA
TGTGCCAGCAGCCCTAGGACAGTCACTGAAGCTTTCTTT	CASSPRTVTEAFF	NA	TRBV7-3	TRBJ1-1	NA
TGTGCCAGCAGTTCGGTCGGGAACACTGAAGCTTTCTTT	CASSSVGNTEAFF	NA	TRBV28	TRBJ1-1	NA
TGTGCCAGCAGCCATCACTCACTAGCGGGTAACACCGGGGAGCTGTTTTTT	CASSHHSLAGNTGELFF	NA	TRBV14	TRBJ2-2	TRBD2
TGTGCCAGCAGTAGCGGGACTAGCGGGAATCCAGATACGCAGTATTTT	CASSSGTSGNPDTQYF	NA	TRBV28	TRBJ2-3	TRBD2
TGTGCCAGCAGCCCACTGACCTCTGGCACAGATACGCAGTATTTT	CASSPLTSGTDTQYF	NA	TRBV7-3	TRBJ2-3	NA
TGTGCCAGCAGCTTAGCAGGGAGTAGGACAGATACGCAGTATTTT	CASSLAGSRTDTQYF	NA	TRBV7-2	TRBJ2-3	NA
TGTGCCAGCAGTTCCCCGAGATCCAGATCGCAGTATTTT	CASSSPRSRSQYF	NA	TRBV28	TRBJ2-3	NA
TGCAAGACTAGCGGGAATTACAATGAGCAGTTCTTC	CKTSGNYNEQFF	NA	TRBV27	TRBJ2-1	TRBD2
TGTGCCACCGCACCGGGACTAGAATACGAGCAGTTCTTC	CATAPGLEYEQFF	NA	TRBV18	TRBJ2-1	TRBD2
TGTGCCAGCAGTGTACAACAGGGTATCAATCAGCCCCAGCATTTT	CASSVQQGINQPQHF	NA	TRBV6-1	TRBJ1-5	NA
TGTGCCAGTGCCGGGAGCGTAGCCTACGAGCAGTACTTC	CASAGSVAYEQYF	NA	TRBV19	TRBJ2-7	NA
TGTGCCAGCAGTGAGGGAGGGGGCGCAGGTGGCTACACCTTC	CASSEGGGAGGYTF	NA	TRBV28	TRBJ1-2	TRBD1
TGTGCCAGCAGTTCCCGACACAGGGGGAGCTATGGCTACACCTTC	CASSSRHRGSYGYTF	NA	TRBV28	TRBJ1-2	TRBD1
TGTGCCAGCACCCGGGGGGCGGGCACCGGGGAGCTGTTTTTT	CASTRGAGTGELFF	NA	TRBV7-2	TRBJ2-2	NA
TGTGCCTGGGGCAAACAGGGAGTGGACGAGCAGTACTTC	CAWGKQGVDEQYF	NA	TRBV30	TRBJ2-7	NA
TGTGCCAGCAGCCCGGGGAGCTACGAGCAGTACTTC	CASSPGSYEQYF	NA	TRBV7-3	TRBJ2-7	NA
TGTGCCAGCAGCTTAGCCGTCAAGACTAATGAAAAACTGTTTTTT	CASSLAVKTNEKLFF	NA	TRBV7-9	TRBJ1-4	NA
TGCGCCAGCAGCTTGGTACTAGCGGGAGTGGGAGAGACCCAGTACTTC	CASSLVLAGVGETQYF	once	TRBV5-1	TRBJ2-5	TRBD2
TGTGCCAGTAGTACACGGACAGGTTACTACACCTTC	CASSTRTGYYTF	NA	TRBV19	TRBJ1-2	TRBD1
TGCGCCAGCAGCGAGGCCCCCGGGACGAATGAAAAACTGTTTTTT	CASSEAPGTNEKLFF	NA	TRBV5-1	TRBJ1-4	NA
TGTGCCAGCAGCTCCGGGAATCTTCAGCCCCAGCATTTT	CASSSGNLQPQHF	few	TRBV11-2	TRBJ1-5	NA
TGCGCCAGCAGCCACGACGGTGTCCAGGTCGGGGGTTTTAATGGCTACACCTTC	CASSHDGVQVGGFNGYTF	NA	TRBV4-1	TRBJ1-2	NA
TGTGCCAGCAGCAAAGACGCGACAGATGAGGCTTTCTTT	CASSKDATDEAFF	NA	TRBV21-1	TRBJ1-1	NA